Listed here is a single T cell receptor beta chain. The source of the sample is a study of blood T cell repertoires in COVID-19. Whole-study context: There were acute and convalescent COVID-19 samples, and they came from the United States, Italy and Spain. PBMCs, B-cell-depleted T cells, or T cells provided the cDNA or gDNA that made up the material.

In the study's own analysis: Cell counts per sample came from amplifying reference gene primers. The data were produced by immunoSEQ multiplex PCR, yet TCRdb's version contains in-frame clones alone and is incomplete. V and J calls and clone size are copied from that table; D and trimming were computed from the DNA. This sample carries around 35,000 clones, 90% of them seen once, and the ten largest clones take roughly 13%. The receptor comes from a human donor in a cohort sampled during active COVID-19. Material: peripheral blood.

The CDR3 region has the DNA TGTGCCAGTAGTCGACAGGGTTCCTACGAGCAGTACTTC. Amino acid sequence: CASSRQGSYEQYF. The chain combines TRBV19 with TRBJ2-7, with 7 positions matching TRBD1. CDR3 size: 13 residues. Germline CDR1 is LNHDA and CDR2 is SQIVND (reference sequence). V dropped 5 bases and J dropped 1; count of bases not matched to a gene: 2.